The 24 T cell receptor beta chains reported below all come from one sample, sequenced in a study of cytomegalovirus exposure and HLA in healthy donors. PCR used 60 Vbeta primers and 13 Jbeta primers. Assay used: immunoSEQ multiplex PCR; TCRdb lists only in-frame clones, some missing. The sample lists about 250,000 clones, about 80% occurring once. Sequencing was performed on PBMCs. Source of these receptors: a girl aged 2-10 years in good health and CMV-seronegative.

This rearrangement joins TRBV12-1 to TRBJ1-2; the D call TRBD1 from the table was never checked on the DNA. TRBV12-1 constitutes a pseudogene. The CDR3 is made up of 14 amino acids. This chain's CDR3 is CASSFDTGRDGYTF. For the CDR3, the DNA is TGTGCCAGCAGCTTTGATACAGGGAGAGATGGCTACACCTTC.

This chain connects TRBV14 to TRBJ2-7; TRBD2 aligns across 11 bases. Germline CDR1 is SGHDN and CDR2 is FVKESK. Germline trimming cut 0 bases from V and 1 base from J; bases unmatched to any gene: 5. CDR3 length: 17 amino acids. The CDR3 DNA follows: TGTGCCAGCAGCCAAGAATCTCCTAGCGGGAGGTCCTACGAGCAGTACTTC. Translated: CASSQESPSGRSYEQYF.

The chain carries TRBV9 and TRBJ1-4; maybe TRBD1 (6 bases). Per germline, CDR1 SGDLS and CDR2 YYNGEE. Trimming took 3 bases from V and 8 from J, leaving 14 bases between them. The CDR3 contains 14 residues. In DNA form, the CDR3 reads TGTGCCAGCAGCGCACGGGACAATGAAGAAAAACTGTTTTTT. Residues: CASSARDNEEKLFF.

The V and J genes are TRBV6-5 and TRBJ2-1; 7 bases align to TRBD2. CDR1 is MNHEY, CDR2 SVGAGI, per germline. The CDR3 spans 15 residues. V shed 5 bases, J shed 10 bases, and the junction held 14 bases outside the gene matches. The CDR3 reads CASSGAGDYYEEQFF. In DNA form, the CDR3 reads TGTGCCAGCAGTGGCGCTGGGGACTACTACGAAGAGCAGTTCTTC.

The V gene is TRBV4-1, the J gene TRBJ2-5; D perhaps matches TRBD1 (6 bases). The CDR3 is 14 amino acids. With 1 base removed from V and 4 bases from J, the gap between germline ends came to 10 bases. CDR1 MGHRA and CDR2 YSYEKL come from the germline V gene. The CDR3 DNA is TGCGCCAGCAGCCAAGCCCCCAGGGGAGAGACCCAGTACTTC. Its translation: CASSQAPRGETQYF.

The chain joins TRBV9 to TRBJ2-2; a possible D gene is TRBD1 (6 bases). The length of the CDR3 is 15 residues. V was clipped by 3 bases and J by 1 base, with 10 bases between them. CDR1 is SGDLS, CDR2 YYNGEE, per germline. The CDR3 reads CASSETGRNTGELFF. In DNA form, the CDR3 reads TGTGCCAGCAGCGAGACAGGTCGGAACACCGGGGAGCTGTTTTTT.

This chain links TRBV28 with TRBJ2-7, with no clear D. Between the trimmed V and J ends, which lost 4 bases and 2 bases, there was a span of 15 bases. The CDR3 consists of 15 residues. The germline V gene encodes CDR1 MDHEN and CDR2 SYDVKM. CDR3 region: CASSSTTESPYEQYF. The CDR3 bases are TGTGCCAGCAGTTCGACCACAGAGAGCCCCTACGAGCAGTACTTC.

This clone occurred a few times. CDR3 sequence: CASRQAGYGLKNIQYF. As DNA, the CDR3 is TGCGCCAGCAGACAAGCGGGGTACGGGCTCAAAAACATTCAGTACTTC. The chain employs TRBV10-2 and TRBJ2-4; TRBD2 matches 7 bases. The CDR3 consists of 16 residues. The germline CDR1 and CDR2 sequences are WSHSY and SAAADI. Trimming at V came to 6 bases and at J to 3 bases, leaving 11 bases not matched to a gene.

The chain recombines TRBV5-1 with TRBJ1-1; possibly TRBD1 for D (6 bases). Per the germline V gene, CDR1 is SGHRS and CDR2 is YFSETQ. Trimming stripped 0 bases from V and 9 bases from J, with 15 bases between. The CDR3 runs 14 residues. CDR3 region: CASSLGDPTGQAFF. The CDR3 DNA reads TGCGCCAGCAGCTTGGGGGACCCGACAGGACAAGCTTTCTTT. The whole variable domain, remainder taken from reference TRBV5-1 and TRBJ1-1, is KAGVTQTPRYLIKTRGQQVTLSCSPISGHRSVSWYQQTPGQGLQFLFEYFSETQRNKGNFPGRFSGRQFSNSRSEMNVSTLELGDSALYLCASSLGDPTGQAFFGQGTRLTVV.

The chain recombines TRBV4-2 with TRBJ1-5; unclear D gene. The CDR3 covers 17 residues. CDR1 and CDR2 (germline): LGHNA, YNFKEQ. The V end lost 0 bases, the J end lost 0 bases, and 12 bases lay between the germline ends. Here the CDR3 reads CASSQDISGYSNQPQHF. The CDR3 DNA reads as TGTGCCAGCAGCCAAGATATATCGGGATATAGCAATCAGCCCCAGCATTTT.

This sequence joins TRBV6-6 and TRBJ1-2; TRBD1 is a possible D gene (6 bases). The germline V gene encodes CDR1 MNHNY and CDR2 SVGAGI (reference sequence). Trimming stripped 5 bases from V and 4 bases from J, with 14 bases between. This CDR3 has 14 amino acids. The CDR3 sequence: CASSAQGTGYGYTF. In nucleotides, the CDR3 is TGTGCCAGCAGTGCACAGGGTACGGGCTATGGCTACACCTTC.

The chain employs TRBV4-2 and TRBJ2-7, with 7 bases fitting TRBD1. CDR3 size: 14 residues. Trimming removed 4 bases from V and 5 bases from J; junction bases left unmatched: 8. Germline CDR1 LGHNA, CDR2 YNFKEQ. The DNA for the CDR3 is TGTGCCAGCAGCCCGAGACAGGGTATCCACGAGCAGTACTTC. This codes for CASSPRQGIHEQYF.

This clone appeared once. V and J are TRBV9 and TRBJ2-3; possibly TRBD2 for D (6 bases). The CDR3 is 15 residues long. Trimming removed 6 bases from V and 2 bases from J, with 16 bases in between. Looked up from germline, CDR1 is SGDLS and CDR2 is YYNGEE. As DNA, the CDR3 is TGTGCCAGCACCCCCAGGGACTCGATCACAGATACGCAGTATTTT. Its translation is CASTPRDSITDTQYF.

This clone was detected only a few times. The chain couples TRBV10-3 to TRBJ2-7; maybe TRBD2 (6 bases). The V gene's germline CDR1 is ENHRY and CDR2 SYGVKD. This CDR3 is built from 15 residues. V dropped 2 bases and J dropped 4 bases, with 15 bases sitting between them. CDR3 DNA: TGTGCCATCAGTGAGGCTTTCGCGGGGAGGTACGAGCAGTACTTC. Residues: CAISEAFAGRYEQYF.

V usage is TRBV2 and J usage is TRBJ1-6, with D possibly being TRBD1 (5 bases). Per the germline V gene, CDR1 is SNHLY and CDR2 is FYNNEI. The ends were cut back, 6 bases at V and 9 bases at J, with 18 bases in the middle. The length of the CDR3 is 15 residues. CDR3: CASRVRQMGFSPLHF. The CDR3 nucleotides are TGTGCCAGCAGAGTCCGACAGATGGGTTTTTCACCCCTCCACTTT.

This chain uses TRBV5-4 with TRBJ1-2, with D possibly being TRBD1 (5 bases). The CDR3 spans 12 residues. CDR1 and CDR2 (germline): SGHNT, YYREEE (reference sequence). Trimming shortened V by 4 bases and J by 7 bases, and 11 bases separated the two germline ends. The CDR3 DNA reads as TGTGCCAGCAGCGCCGACAGTGGTGGCTACACCTTC. As protein: CASSADSGGYTF.

V and J are TRBV25-1 and TRBJ2-5, with 8 bases lining up with TRBD2. Near its end, the DNA agrees better with TRBJ2-7, so the J call may be wrong. There are 14 residues in the CDR3. Per germline, CDR1 MGHDK and CDR2 SYGVNS. This CDR3 is CASENSGTSYEQYF. The CDR3 DNA follows: TGTGCCAGCGAAAATAGCGGGACGTCGTACGAGCAGTACTTC.

The table lists this clone with a count of one. The chain recombines TRBV5-1 with TRBJ2-3; TRBD2 matches at 13 bases. J gave up 6 bases and V 1 base, and 5 bases lay outside the gene matches. Germline assignment: CDR1 SGHRS and CDR2 YFSETQ. The length of the CDR3 is 16 residues. CDR3 residues: CASSLTSGRARDTQYF. The CDR3 nucleotides read TGCGCCAGCAGCTTGACTAGCGGGAGGGCCAGGGATACGCAGTATTTT.

The genes are TRBV11-1 and TRBJ2-3, with a possible D match to TRBD2 (6 bases). CDR3 length: 16 amino acids. Germline CDR1 is SGHAT and CDR2 is FQDESV (reference sequence). The germline V and J ends were trimmed by 4 bases and 4 bases, with 18 bases remaining between them. The CDR3 is CASSSGREYIADTQYF. The CDR3 DNA follows: TGTGCCAGCAGCTCAGGACGGGAGTACATCGCAGATACGCAGTATTTT.

V usage is TRBV10-3 and J usage is TRBJ1-4, with 8 bases lining up with TRBD1. Germline-derived CDR1 and CDR2 are ENHRY and SYGVKD. This CDR3 contains 13 residues. After removal of 6 bases from V and 8 bases from J, the junction contained 5 bases not matched to a gene. CDR3 coding DNA: TGTGCCATCAGAGACAGGGGTTGGGAAAAACTGTTTTTT. It is translated as CAIRDRGWEKLFF.

The chain carries TRBV27 and TRBJ2-7; 9 bases are shared with TRBD2. V trimming: 2 bases; J trimming: 6 bases; junction bases outside the gene matches: 8. Germline CDR1 reads MNHEY; CDR2 reads SMNVEV (reference sequence). The CDR3 covers 15 residues. The CDR3 here is CASSLKAGGLTEQYF. The CDR3 bases are TGTGCCAGCAGTTTAAAGGCGGGGGGGCTAACCGAGCAGTACTTC.

The DNA for the CDR3 is TGTGCCAGCAGCTTAGCACCAGGGGCGAACACTGAAGCTTTCTTT. Translating gives CASSLAPGANTEAFF. The chain joins TRBV7-8 to TRBJ1-1, with D possibly being TRBD1 (6 bases). The CDR3 spans 15 residues. V dropped 0 bases and J dropped 1 base, with 9 bases sitting between them. Germline values: CDR1 SGHVS, CDR2 FQNEAQ.

The chain couples TRBV10-2 to TRBJ1-5, with D perhaps TRBD1 (5 bases). The CDR3 contains 13 residues. Trimming stripped 7 bases from V and 7 bases from J, with 14 bases between. Per germline, CDR1 WSHSY and CDR2 SAAADI. CDR3 sequence: CASNTGGGQPQHF. The CDR3 nucleotides read TGCGCCAGCAATACGGGGGGAGGGCAGCCCCAGCATTTT.

The chain combines TRBV7-2 with TRBJ1-1, with D tentatively TRBD1 (5 bases). The germline gives CDR1 SGHTA, CDR2 FQGNSA. The CDR3 has 16 residues. Trimming removed 2 bases from V and 0 bases from J, with 13 bases in between. CDR3: CASSLQGPAVNTEAFF. The CDR3 bases are TGTGCCAGCAGCTTACAGGGTCCGGCAGTGAACACTGAAGCTTTCTTT. The variable domain in full, with the rest retrieved from reference TRBV7-2 and TRBJ1-1, is GAGVSQSPSNKVTEKGKDVELRCDPISGHTALYWYRQSLGQGLEFLIYFQGNSAPDKSGLPSDRFSAERTGGSVSTLTIQRTQQEDSAVYLCASSLQGPAVNTEAFFGQGTRLTVV.